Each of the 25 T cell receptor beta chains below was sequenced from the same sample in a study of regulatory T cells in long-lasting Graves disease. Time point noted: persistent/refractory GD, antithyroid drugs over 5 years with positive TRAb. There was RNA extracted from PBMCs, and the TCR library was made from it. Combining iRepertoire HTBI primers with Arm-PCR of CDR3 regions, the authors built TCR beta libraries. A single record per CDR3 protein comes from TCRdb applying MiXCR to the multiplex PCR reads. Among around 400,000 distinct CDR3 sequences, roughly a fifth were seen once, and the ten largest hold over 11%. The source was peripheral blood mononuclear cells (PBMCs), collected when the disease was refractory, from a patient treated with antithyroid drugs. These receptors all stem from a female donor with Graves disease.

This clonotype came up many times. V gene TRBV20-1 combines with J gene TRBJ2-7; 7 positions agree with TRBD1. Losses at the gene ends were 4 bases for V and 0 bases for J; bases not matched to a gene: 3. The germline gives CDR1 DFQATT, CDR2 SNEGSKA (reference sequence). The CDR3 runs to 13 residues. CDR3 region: CSAMDRSSYEQYF. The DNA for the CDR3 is TGCAGTGCTATGGACAGGAGCTCCTACGAGCAGTACTTC.

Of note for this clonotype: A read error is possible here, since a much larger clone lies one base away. The CDR3 protein is CASSYSPRGTGKNTQYF. The CDR3 nucleotides read TGTGCCAGCAGTTACTCGCCGCGGGGTACGGGCAAAAACACTCAGTACTTC. The J gene is TRBJ2-4, the V gene TRBV6-2 or TRBV6-3; D may be TRBD2 (6 bases). CDR1 is MNHEY and CDR2 is SVGEGT in the germline V gene. This CDR3 is built from 17 residues.

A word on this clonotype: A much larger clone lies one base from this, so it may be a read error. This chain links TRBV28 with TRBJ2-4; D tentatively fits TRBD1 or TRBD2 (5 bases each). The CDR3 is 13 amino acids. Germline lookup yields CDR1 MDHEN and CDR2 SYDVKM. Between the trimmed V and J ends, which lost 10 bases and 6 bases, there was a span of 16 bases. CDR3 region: CANTLNGGNIQYF. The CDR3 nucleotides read TGTGCCAACACCCTAAATGGGGGAAACATTCAGTACTTC.

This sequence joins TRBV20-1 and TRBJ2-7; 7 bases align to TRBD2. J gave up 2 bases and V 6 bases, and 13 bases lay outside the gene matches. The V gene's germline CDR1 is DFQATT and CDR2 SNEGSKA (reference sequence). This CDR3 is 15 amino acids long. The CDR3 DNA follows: TGCAGTGCCCGGGGGGAGGACGTCTCACCCTACGAGCAGTACTTC. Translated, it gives CSARGEDVSPYEQYF.

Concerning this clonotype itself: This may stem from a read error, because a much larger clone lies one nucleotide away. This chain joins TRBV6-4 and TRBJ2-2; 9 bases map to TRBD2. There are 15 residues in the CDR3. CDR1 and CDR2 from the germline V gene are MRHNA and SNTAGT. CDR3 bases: TGTGCCAGCAGTGAGACTAGCGGTAACACCGGGGAGCCGTTTTTT. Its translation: CASSETSGNTGEPFF.

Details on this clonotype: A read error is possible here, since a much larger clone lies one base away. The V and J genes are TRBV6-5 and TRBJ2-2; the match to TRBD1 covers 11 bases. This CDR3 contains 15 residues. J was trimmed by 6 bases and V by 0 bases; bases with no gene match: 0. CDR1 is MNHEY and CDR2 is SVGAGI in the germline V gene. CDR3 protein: CASSYSGQGAGELFF. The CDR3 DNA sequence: TGTGCCAGCAGTTACTCGGGACAGGGGGCCGGGGAGCTGTTTTTT.

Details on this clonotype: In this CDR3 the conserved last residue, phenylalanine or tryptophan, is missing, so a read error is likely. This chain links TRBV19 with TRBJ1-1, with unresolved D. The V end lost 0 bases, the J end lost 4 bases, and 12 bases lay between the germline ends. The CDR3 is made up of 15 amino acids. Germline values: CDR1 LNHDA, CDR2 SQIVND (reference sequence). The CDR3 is CASSIDSSRGTEAFL. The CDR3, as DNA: TGTGCCAGTAGTATAGATTCCAGCCGGGGCACTGAAGCTTTCTTA.

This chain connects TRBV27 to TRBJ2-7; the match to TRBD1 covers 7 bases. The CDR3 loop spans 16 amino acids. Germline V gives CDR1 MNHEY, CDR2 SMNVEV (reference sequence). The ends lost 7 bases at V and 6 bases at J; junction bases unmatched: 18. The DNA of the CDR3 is TGTGCCAGCACCCCCCGGTTAGGGACAGCTACCTTCGAGCAGTACTTC. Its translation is CASTPRLGTATFEQYF.

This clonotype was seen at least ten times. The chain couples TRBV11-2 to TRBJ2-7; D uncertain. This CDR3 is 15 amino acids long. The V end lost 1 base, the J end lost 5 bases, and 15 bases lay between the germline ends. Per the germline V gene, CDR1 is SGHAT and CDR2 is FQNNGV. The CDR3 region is CASSLVGSSGDEQYF. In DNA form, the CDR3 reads TGTGCCAGCAGCTTAGTAGGCAGTTCTGGCGACGAGCAGTACTTC.

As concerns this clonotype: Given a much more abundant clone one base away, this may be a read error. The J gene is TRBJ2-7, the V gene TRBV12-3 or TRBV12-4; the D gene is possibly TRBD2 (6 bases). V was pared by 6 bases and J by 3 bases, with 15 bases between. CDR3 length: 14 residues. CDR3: CASSVTSPNYEQYF. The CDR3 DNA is TGTGCCAGCAGCGTCACTAGCCCCAACTACGAGCAGTACTTC.

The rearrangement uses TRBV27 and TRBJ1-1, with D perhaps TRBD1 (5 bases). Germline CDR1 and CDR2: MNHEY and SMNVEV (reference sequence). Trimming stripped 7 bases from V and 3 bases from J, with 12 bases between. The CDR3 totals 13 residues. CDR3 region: CASISLGDTEAFF. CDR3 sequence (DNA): TGTGCCAGCATATCCTTAGGGGACACTGAAGCTTTCTTT.

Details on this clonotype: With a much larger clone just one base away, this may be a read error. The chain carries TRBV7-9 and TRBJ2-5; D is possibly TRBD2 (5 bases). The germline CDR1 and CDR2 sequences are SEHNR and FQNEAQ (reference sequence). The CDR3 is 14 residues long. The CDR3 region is CASGLTRTGETQYF. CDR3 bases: TGTGCCAGCGGCTTAACCCGGACGGGGGAGACCCAGTACTTC.

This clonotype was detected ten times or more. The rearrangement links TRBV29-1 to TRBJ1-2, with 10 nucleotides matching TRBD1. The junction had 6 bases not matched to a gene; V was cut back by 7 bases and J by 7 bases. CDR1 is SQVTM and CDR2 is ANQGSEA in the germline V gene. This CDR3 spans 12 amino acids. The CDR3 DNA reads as TGCAGCGCCGGGACAGGGGATTTTGGCTACACCTTC. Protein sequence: CSAGTGDFGYTF.

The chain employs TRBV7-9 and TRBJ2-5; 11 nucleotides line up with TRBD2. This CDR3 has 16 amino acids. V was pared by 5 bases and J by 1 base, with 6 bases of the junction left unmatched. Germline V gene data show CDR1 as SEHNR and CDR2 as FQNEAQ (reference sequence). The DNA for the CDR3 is TGTGCCAGCAGCCCGGGACTAGCGGCTTTCCAAGAGACCCAGTACTTC. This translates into CASSPGLAAFQETQYF.

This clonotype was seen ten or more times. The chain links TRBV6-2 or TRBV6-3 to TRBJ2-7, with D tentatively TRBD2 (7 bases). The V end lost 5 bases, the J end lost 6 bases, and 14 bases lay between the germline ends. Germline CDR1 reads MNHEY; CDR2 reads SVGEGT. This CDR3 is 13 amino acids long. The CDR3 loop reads CASSMGRGREQYF. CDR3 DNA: TGTGCCAGCAGTATGGGGCGGGGGCGCGAGCAGTACTTC.

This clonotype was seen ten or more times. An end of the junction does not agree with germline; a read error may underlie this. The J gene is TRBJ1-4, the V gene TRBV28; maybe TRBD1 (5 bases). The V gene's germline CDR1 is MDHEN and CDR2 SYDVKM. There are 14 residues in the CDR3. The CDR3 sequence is CASGFRGTNEKLFF. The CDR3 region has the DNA TGTGCCAGCGGTTTTCGGGGGACTAATGAAAAACTGTTTTTT.

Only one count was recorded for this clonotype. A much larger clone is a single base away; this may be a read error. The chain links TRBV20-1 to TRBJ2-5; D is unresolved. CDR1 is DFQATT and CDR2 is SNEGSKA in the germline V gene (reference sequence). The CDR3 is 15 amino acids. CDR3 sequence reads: CSARDPIETQETQHF. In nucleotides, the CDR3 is TGCAGTGCTAGAGATCCCATCGAGACCCAAGAGACCCAGCACTTC.

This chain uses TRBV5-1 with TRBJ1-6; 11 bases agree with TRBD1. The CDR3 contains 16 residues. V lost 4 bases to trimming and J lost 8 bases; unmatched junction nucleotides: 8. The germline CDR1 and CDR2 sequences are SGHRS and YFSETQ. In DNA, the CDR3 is TGCGCCAGCAGCGCGTCCGGGACAGGGGGTTATTCACCCCTCCACTTT. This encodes CASSASGTGGYSPLHF.

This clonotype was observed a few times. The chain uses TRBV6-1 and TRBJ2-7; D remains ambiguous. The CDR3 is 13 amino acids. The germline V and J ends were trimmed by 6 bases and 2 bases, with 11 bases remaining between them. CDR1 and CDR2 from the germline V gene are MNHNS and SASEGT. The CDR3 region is CASRSAGPYEQYF. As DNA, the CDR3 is TGTGCCAGCAGATCGGCAGGTCCCTACGAGCAGTACTTC.

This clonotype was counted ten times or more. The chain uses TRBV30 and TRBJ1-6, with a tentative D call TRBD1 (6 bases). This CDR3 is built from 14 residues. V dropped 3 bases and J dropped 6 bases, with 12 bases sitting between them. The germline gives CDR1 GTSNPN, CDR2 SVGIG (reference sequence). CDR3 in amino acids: CAWRPDSLNSPLHF. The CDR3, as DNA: TGTGCCTGGAGGCCGGACAGTCTTAATTCACCCCTCCACTTT.

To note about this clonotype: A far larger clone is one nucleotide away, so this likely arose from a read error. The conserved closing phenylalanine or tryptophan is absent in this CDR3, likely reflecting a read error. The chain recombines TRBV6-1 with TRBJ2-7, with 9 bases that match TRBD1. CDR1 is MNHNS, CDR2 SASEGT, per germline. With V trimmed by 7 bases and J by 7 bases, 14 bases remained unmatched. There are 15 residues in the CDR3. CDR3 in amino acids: CASTPPGQGLLEQYL. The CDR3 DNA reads TGTGCCAGCACCCCTCCGGGACAGGGACTTTTAGAGCAGTACCTC.

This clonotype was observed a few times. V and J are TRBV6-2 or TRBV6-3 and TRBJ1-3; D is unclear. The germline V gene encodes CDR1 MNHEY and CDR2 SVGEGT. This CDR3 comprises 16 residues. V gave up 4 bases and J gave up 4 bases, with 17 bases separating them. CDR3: CASSLSANSVGNTIYF. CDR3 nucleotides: TGTGCCAGCAGTTTGTCTGCGAACTCTGTCGGAAACACCATATATTTT.

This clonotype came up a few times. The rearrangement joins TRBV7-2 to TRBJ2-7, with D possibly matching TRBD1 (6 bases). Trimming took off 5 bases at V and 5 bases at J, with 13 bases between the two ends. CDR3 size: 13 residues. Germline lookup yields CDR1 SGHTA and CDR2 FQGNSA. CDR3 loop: CASSIIQGNEQYF. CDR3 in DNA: TGTGCCAGCAGCATAATACAGGGTAACGAGCAGTACTTC.

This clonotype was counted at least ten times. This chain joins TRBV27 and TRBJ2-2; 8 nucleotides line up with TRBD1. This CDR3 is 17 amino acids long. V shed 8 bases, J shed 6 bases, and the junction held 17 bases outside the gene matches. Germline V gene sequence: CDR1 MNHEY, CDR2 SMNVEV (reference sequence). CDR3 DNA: TGTGCCAGCGCCTCCCTGGGGGGACAGGTCGGCTCCGGGGAGCTGTTTTTT. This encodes CASASLGGQVGSGELFF.

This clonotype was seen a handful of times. The CDR3 coding sequence is TGCAGTGCCTTAACCGGGGTGTCCTACGAGCAGTACTTC. Amino acids: CSALTGVSYEQYF. The chain employs TRBV20-1 and TRBJ2-7; D perhaps matches TRBD2 (5 bases). V dropped 6 bases and J dropped 1 base, with 13 bases sitting between them. The CDR3 is made up of 13 amino acids. CDR1 is DFQATT and CDR2 is SNEGSKA in the germline V gene (reference sequence).